A selection of T cell receptor beta chains follows, all from one sample in a study of control samples from healthy donors and cancer patients. Clones were read by immunoSEQ multiplex PCR, and TCRdb kept only the in-frame ones, dropping some. The sample includes 70,000 to 80,000 clones, approximately 84% of them seen just once. The sequencing sample was made of blood. The receptors shown here come from a woman between 50 and 59 years old in good health. The CDR3 runs from the conserved cysteine through the conserved F or W. D genes are given only for firm matches. The size field is filled for only some rows; it gives once, few, many or a size class.

. | 11 | TRBJ1-6 | TRBD1 | TRBV2 | TGTGCCAGCAGCGGACAGGGCGTACATGACTTT | CASSGQGVHDF
. | 16 | TRBJ1-1 | . | TRBV28 | TGTGCCAGCAGTTCACCTCAACAAACCATGAACACTGAAGCTTTCTTT | CASSSPQQTMNTEAFF
. | 12 | TRBJ1-5 | . | TRBV28 | TGTGCCAGCAGTTTGGTAGGTAAGCCCCAGCATTTT | CASSLVGKPQHF
. | 14 | TRBJ2-7 | . | TRBV2 | TGTGCCAGCAGTGAATCCCTAGCTGGCTACGAGCAGTACTTC | CASSESLAGYEQYF
. | 15 | TRBJ1-1 | . | TRBV5-1 | TGCGCCAGCAGCTTGGACCGTGCAGGGCTGTCTGAAGCTTTCTTT | CASSLDRAGLSEAFF
. | 16 | TRBJ2-1 | . | TRBV9 | TGTGCCAGCAGCGTAATAGGGGGGCAGGCTATGCATGAGCAGTTCTTC | CASSVIGGQAMHEQFF
. | 15 | TRBJ2-3 | . | TRBV3-1/TRBV3-2 | TGTGCCAGCAGCCAAGGAGGGGGAGTGGTAGATACGCAGTATTTT | CASSQGGGVVDTQYF
few | 15 | TRBJ2-1 | TRBD2 | TRBV7-9 | TGTGCCAGCAGCACGACTAGCGGGAGTATGGATGAGCAGTTCTTC | CASSTTSGSMDEQFF
few | 15 | TRBJ2-7 | TRBD2 | TRBV19 | TGTGCCAGTAGTAGAACATCTAGCGGGAGCTACGAGCAGTACTTC | CASSRTSSGSYEQYF
once | 14 | TRBJ1-1 | . | TRBV28 | TGTGCCAGCAGTAGCAGGGGTGCGAACACTGAAGCTTTCTTT | CASSSRGANTEAFF
once | 15 | TRBJ2-1 | TRBD2 | TRBV10-2 | TGCGCCAGCTCTAGCGGGAGCTGGTCGTACAATGAGCAGTTCTTC | CASSSGSWSYNEQFF
. | 15 | TRBJ2-3 | . | TRBV27 | TGTGCCAGCAGACGGGGGGACACCCTCACAGATACGCAGTATTTT | CASRRGDTLTDTQYF
. | 15 | TRBJ1-6 | . | TRBV27 | TGTGCCAGCAGTTCCAGGGCCGGGGTTAATTCACCCCTCCACTTT | CASSSRAGVNSPLHF
. | 14 | TRBJ1-1 | TRBD1 | TRBV9 | TGTGCCAGCAGCCCCCAGGGGGAAGCCACTGAAGCTTTCTTT | CASSPQGEATEAFF
once | 14 | TRBJ2-5 | TRBD1 | TRBV5-1 | TGCGCCAGCAGCACGGGACAGGGCCAAGAGACCCAGTACTTC | CASSTGQGQETQYF
few | 18 | TRBJ1-4 | TRBD1 | TRBV3-1/TRBV3-2 | TGTGCCAGCAGCCGACGACAGGGAACCGCCGTGGGGGATGAAAAACTGTTTTTT | CASSRRQGTAVGDEKLFF
few | 13 | TRBJ1-4 | TRBD1 | TRBV2 | TGTGCCGGAAAGACAGGGAGAACTGAAAAACTGTTTTTT | CAGKTGRTEKLFF
few | 16 | TRBJ1-1 | TRBD1 | TRBV28 | TGTGCCAGCAGATCCTACTCGGGACAGGGGTTTCGACAAGCTTTCTTT | CASRSYSGQGFRQAFF
. | 16 | TRBJ2-3 | TRBD1 | TRBV9 | TGTGCCAGCAGCTCCCGGACAGGGGTCTCCACAGATACGCAGTATTTT | CASSSRTGVSTDTQYF
. | 14 | TRBJ2-1 | TRBD2 | TRBV7-2 | TGTGCCAGCAGCGTGGGGGGGGACGTGGATGAGCAGTTCTTC | CASSVGGDVDEQFF
. | 16 | TRBJ2-1 | TRBD1 | TRBV4-1 | TGCGCCAGCAGCCGGAGACAGGGGCAATCCTACAATGAGCAGTTCTTC | CASSRRQGQSYNEQFF
. | 14 | TRBJ2-1 | TRBD2 | TRBV5-6 | TGTGCCAGCAGCCTGGGTGCGGGAGTTAATGAGCAGTTCTTC | CASSLGAGVNEQFF
few | 13 | TRBJ1-2 | . | TRBV12-3/TRBV12-4 | TGTGCCAGCAGGCCCCGGGACGCCTATGGCTACACCTTC | CASRPRDAYGYTF
. | 14 | TRBJ2-7 | TRBD1 | TRBV27 | TGTGCCAGCAGTGTGAGCCAGGGGGCTTACGAGCAGTACTTC | CASSVSQGAYEQYF
few | 12 | TRBJ2-5 | . | TRBV7-2 | TGTGCCAGCAGCCCCCAACGAGAGACCCAGTACTTC | CASSPQRETQYF
. | 15 | TRBJ2-7 | . | TRBV5-6 | TGTGCCAGCAGCTTGGGTTTGACAGAGTCCTACGAGCAGTACTTC | CASSLGLTESYEQYF
once | 15 | TRBJ1-1 | TRBD1 | TRBV11-2 | TGTGCCAGCAGCGTCAAACAGGGGGGGTACACTGAAGCTTTCTTT | CASSVKQGGYTEAFF
. | 17 | TRBJ2-1 | . | TRBV10-2 | TGCGCCAGCAGTGAGTACCGGATAGACCAGATCCACAATGAGCAGTTCTTC | CASSEYRIDQIHNEQFF
. | 18 | TRBJ2-6 | TRBD1 | TRBV27 | TGTGCCAGCAGTTTAATCGGGACAGGGCGTCCGGGGGCCAACGTCCTGACTTTC | CASSLIGTGRPGANVLTF
. | 16 | TRBJ1-1 | . | TRBV4-2 | TGTGCCAGCAGCCAGGCTCTTGGGGGGGGGACCACTGAAGCTTTCTTT | CASSQALGGGTTEAFF
. | 12 | TRBJ2-7 | TRBD1 | TRBV10-2 | TGCGCCACGGGACAGGCGGGCTACGAGCAGTACTTC | CATGQAGYEQYF
. | 14 | TRBJ2-5 | . | TRBV30 | TGTGCCTGGAGTCTGGGGGGCTCAGTAGAGACCCAGTACTTC | CAWSLGGSVETQYF
. | 16 | TRBJ2-2 | . | TRBV7-7 | TGTGCTAGCAGCCCCACGGAGGCCATGCGAACCGGGGAGCTGTTTTTT | CASSPTEAMRTGELFF
. | 15 | TRBJ1-6 | . | TRBV25-1 | TGTGCCAGCAGACCCCAGGGCTACCCTAATTCACCCCTCCACTTT | CASRPQGYPNSPLHF
. | 15 | TRBJ2-5 | . | TRBV11-2 | TGTGCCAGCAGCTTAGCCTTCGGGCCCCAAGAGACCCAGTACTTC | CASSLAFGPQETQYF
. | 15 | TRBJ1-2 | . | TRBV5-1 | TGCGCCAGCAGCCCAAATAGGGTAGAAAGCTATGGCTACACCTTC | CASSPNRVESYGYTF
. | 13 | TRBJ1-1 | . | TRBV5-4 | TGTGCCAGCACCCAAATGGGGGAGGCTGAAGCTTTCTTT | CASTQMGEAEAFF
. | 14 | TRBJ1-5 | . | TRBV4-1 | TGCGCCAGCAGCCATCCGGGCCGGAATCAGCCCCAGCATTTT | CASSHPGRNQPQHF
. | 15 | TRBJ2-3 | . | TRBV10-1 | TGCGCCAGCAGTGGGGTAGCGGAAGACACAGATACGCAGTATTTT | CASSGVAEDTDTQYF
. | 13 | TRBJ2-1 | . | TRBV18 | TGTGCCAGCTCTGGCGGGGTGGGAGATGAGCAGTTCTTC | CASSGGVGDEQFF
. | 12 | TRBJ2-2 | . | TRBV30 | TGTGCCTGGAGTCAGGGGAATGGGGAGCTGTTTTTT | CAWSQGNGELFF
. | 16 | TRBJ2-2 | TRBD1 | TRBV7-9 | TGTGCCAGCAGCTTTAGCATACAGGGGATAACCGGGGAGCTGTTTTTT | CASSFSIQGITGELFF
. | 14 | TRBJ1-1 | . | TRBV19 | TGTGCCAGTAGTATGAGGGGTTCCAACACTGAAGCTTTCTTT | CASSMRGSNTEAFF
. | 15 | TRBJ1-6 | . | TRBV12-2 | TGTGCAAGTCGCTTAGGGACAGGGGATAATTCACCCCTCCACTTT | CASRLGTGDNSPLHF
few | 13 | TRBJ2-7 | . | TRBV28 | TGTGCCACCACCGGGTCACTCACCTACGAGCAGTACTTC | CATTGSLTYEQYF
. | 17 | TRBJ2-1 | . | TRBV29-1 | TGCAGCGTTGAAGAGGCCGCCGGGACGTTTGGCCCCAATGAGCAGTTCTTC | CSVEEAAGTFGPNEQFF
. | 14 | TRBJ2-7 | . | TRBV28 | TGTGCCAGCAGTTCCATAGACGGTACCTACGAGCAGTACTTC | CASSSIDGTYEQYF
. | 15 | TRBJ1-5 | . | TRBV28 | TGTGCCATCCTCGCAGGACAGTATAGCAATCAGCCCCAGCATTTT | CAILAGQYSNQPQHF
. | 13 | TRBJ1-2 | . | TRBV6-5 | TGTGCCAGCAGCGGGACGGCTCTCTATGGCTACACCTTC | CASSGTALYGYTF
. | 17 | TRBJ1-5 | . | TRBV28 | TGTGCCAGCAGTTTATTTCGGGAGAAGGGGAGCAATCAGCCCCAGCATTTT | CASSLFREKGSNQPQHF
. | 17 | TRBJ2-5 | TRBD2 | TRBV7-9 | TGTGCCAGCAGCTTAGGGGGCCTTGGACTAGGCGAGAAGACCCAGTACTTC | CASSLGGLGLGEKTQYF
. | 14 | TRBJ1-1 | TRBD1 | TRBV7-9 | TGTGCCAGCAGCCTACAGGGGCCGGGCACTGAAGCTTTCTTT | CASSLQGPGTEAFF
. | 14 | TRBJ2-7 | . | TRBV27 | TGTGCCAGCAGTTTAGGTGAACGGGGCTACGAGCAGTACTTC | CASSLGERGYEQYF
. | 15 | TRBJ2-2 | TRBD1 | TRBV6-1 | TGTGCCAGCAGTGAAAGGGGGACAGCTACCGGGGAGCTGTTTTTT | CASSERGTATGELFF
. | 16 | TRBJ2-3 | . | TRBV5-1 | TGCGCCAGCAGCTTGGAGGGACATATGGTGGCAGATACGCAGTATTTT | CASSLEGHMVADTQYF
once | 13 | TRBJ2-3 | . | TRBV29-1 | TGCAGCGTCGGAATCTTACTCACAGATACGCAGTATTTT | CSVGILLTDTQYF
. | 15 | TRBJ2-3 | . | TRBV4-1 | TGCGCCAGCAGCCAAGGGCCAATGCGAACAGATACGCAGTATTTT | CASSQGPMRTDTQYF